This entry lists 9 T cell receptor beta chains sequenced from one sample in a study of cytomegalovirus exposure and HLA in healthy donors. Primers included in the PCR were 60 Vbeta and 13 Jbeta primers. The method was immunoSEQ multiplex PCR; TCRdb's version includes in-frame clones alone and lacks a portion of them. This sample contains 95,000 to 150,000 clones. Sample: PBMCs. These receptors were obtained from a man aged 18 to 35 in good health and CMV-seronegative.

The chain carries TRBV7-3 and TRBJ2-7; 11 bases map to TRBD1. The length of the CDR3 is 16 residues. V trimming: 2 bases; J trimming: 4 bases; junction bases outside the gene matches: 7. Germline V gives CDR1 SGHTA, CDR2 FQGTGA. CDR3 protein: CASSLDPGQGVYEQYF. Here the CDR3 DNA reads TGTGCCAGCAGCTTAGATCCGGGACAGGGGGTTTACGAGCAGTACTTC.

The rearrangement uses TRBV19 and TRBJ1-2; 10 bases agree with TRBD1. The germline CDR1 and CDR2 sequences are LNHDA and SQIVND (reference sequence). After removal of 6 bases from V and 6 bases from J, the junction contained 10 bases not matched to a gene. The CDR3 consists of 15 residues. The DNA of the CDR3 is TGTGCCAGTAGAGACTGGGACAGGGGTGGGGATGGCTACACCTTC. As protein: CASRDWDRGGDGYTF.

This CDR3 is CASSPGTGEEKLFF. DNA for the CDR3: TGTGCCAGCTCACCGGGGACAGGGGAGGAAAAACTGTTTTTT. The gene calls are TRBV18 and TRBJ1-4; 10 bases align to TRBD1. V was pared by 3 bases and J by 8 bases, with 3 bases of the junction left unmatched. The germline CDR1 and CDR2 sequences are KGHSH and LQKENI. The CDR3 runs to 14 residues.

The chain links TRBV7-9 to TRBJ2-5, with 8 positions matching TRBD1. The CDR3 is made up of 14 amino acids. The germline CDR1 and CDR2 sequences are SEHNR and FQNEAQ (reference sequence). Losses at the gene ends were 6 bases for V and 5 bases for J; bases not matched to a gene: 8. CDR3 coding DNA: TGTGCCAGCAGAGAAGACAGGGGTGGGGAGACCCAGTACTTC. Its translation: CASREDRGGETQYF. The entire variable domain, with the rest obtained from reference TRBV7-9 and TRBJ2-5, is as follows: DTGVSQNPRHKITKRGQNVTFRCDPISEHNRLYWYRQTLGQGPEFLTYFQNEAQLEKSRLLSDRFSAERPKGSFSTLEIQRTEQGDSAMYLCASREDRGGETQYFGPGTRLLVL.

A note on this clone: This sample also contains other DNA sequences that code for the same CDR3. This chain connects TRBV29-1 to TRBJ1-2, with D possibly matching TRBD1 (5 bases). This CDR3 region has 13 residues. From germline, CDR1 is SQVTM and CDR2 ANQGSEA. V lost 8 bases and J lost 0, with 13 bases in between. Written as DNA, the CDR3 is TGCAGCTTCCGGGAGGGGACTAACTATGGCTACACCTTC. Translated, it gives CSFREGTNYGYTF.

The CDR3 region is CASTQTGVFNTEAFF. DNA of the CDR3: TGTGCCAGTACCCAAACCGGGGTGTTTAACACTGAAGCTTTCTTT. The chain joins TRBV19 to TRBJ1-1; the D is unclear. This CDR3 is 15 amino acids long. V lost 7 bases to trimming and J lost 2 bases, with 17 bases between them. CDR1 and CDR2 from the germline V gene are LNHDA and SQIVND (reference sequence).

Turning to this clone: The junction and the germline gene differ at one end; a read error may be behind it. The V gene is TRBV7-7, the J gene TRBJ2-7; D is perhaps TRBD2 (6 bases). Germline CDR1 is SSHAT and CDR2 is FNYEAQ (reference sequence). The CDR3 consists of 18 residues. CDR3: CASSLAEEDCTVSYEQYF. The DNA of the CDR3 is TGTGCTAGCAGCTTAGCGGAAGAGGACTGCACGGTTTCCTACGAGCAGTACTTC.

The rearrangement uses TRBV7-6 and TRBJ1-1, with TRBD1 identical over 7 bases. The V and J ends lost 5 bases and 4 bases, in that order; junction bases with no gene match: 4. CDR3 length: 13 amino acids. CDR1 is SGHVS and CDR2 is FNYEAQ in the germline V gene. The CDR3 protein is CASSRTGPTEAFF. The CDR3 DNA sequence: TGTGCCAGCAGCCGGACAGGTCCCACTGAAGCTTTCTTT.

The genes are TRBV7-9 and TRBJ2-1; 7 bases agree with TRBD2. The CDR3 extends over 12 amino acids. The germline CDR1 and CDR2 sequences are SEHNR and FQNEAQ (reference sequence). The junction had 7 bases not matched to a gene; V was cut back by 5 bases and J by 12 bases. The CDR3: CASSRGGPWQFF. The CDR3 DNA is TGTGCCAGCAGCCGGGGAGGGCCTTGGCAGTTCTTC.